This TCR beta chain came from a study of a mutant IDH1 vaccine in newly diagnosed glioma. Germline CDR1 SGHVS, CDR2 FQNEAQ. CDR3 length equals 19 residues. Trimming took 1 base from V and 0 from J, leaving 19 bases between them. Assay: immunoSEQ multiplex PCR; the TCRdb copy retains only in-frame clones and omits some. The sample holds about 54,000 clones, about 80% seen once. This clone was seen a few times. The antigen remains undetermined. Time point reported: week 5, during vaccination. All doses held 300 ug of mutant IDH1 20-mer peptide, with topical imiquimod. The chain combines TRBV7-8 with TRBJ1-5; D is perhaps TRBD1 (5 bases). The clonotype comes from a man younger than 40 with glioma. The sample here was PBMCs, taken from a glioma patient whose treatment included an IDH1 peptide vaccine. CDR3 sequence reads: CASSLVVGGSGYSNQPQHF. CDR3 bases: TGTGCCAGCAGCTTAGTAGTGGGGGGTTCAGGTTATAGCAATCAGCCCCAGCATTTT.